This T cell receptor beta chain derives from a study of technical replicates of blood from a few donors. Clones were sequenced by immunoSEQ multiplex PCR, and TCRdb holds only the in-frame ones, with some missing. The table shows about 68,000 clones, with approximately 97% occurring only once. This receptor was identified in a human donor in good health. Source material: T cells isolated from PBMCs.

The CDR3 coding sequence is TGTGCCACCACGTCCAGGGAAGATTTCTACGAGCAGTACTTC. Its protein product is CATTSREDFYEQYF. This sequence joins TRBV28 and TRBJ2-7; D might be TRBD1 (5 bases). This CDR3 comprises 14 residues. Germline V gene sequence: CDR1 MDHEN, CDR2 SYDVKM. The V end lost 10 bases, the J end lost 3 bases, and 19 bases lay between the germline ends.